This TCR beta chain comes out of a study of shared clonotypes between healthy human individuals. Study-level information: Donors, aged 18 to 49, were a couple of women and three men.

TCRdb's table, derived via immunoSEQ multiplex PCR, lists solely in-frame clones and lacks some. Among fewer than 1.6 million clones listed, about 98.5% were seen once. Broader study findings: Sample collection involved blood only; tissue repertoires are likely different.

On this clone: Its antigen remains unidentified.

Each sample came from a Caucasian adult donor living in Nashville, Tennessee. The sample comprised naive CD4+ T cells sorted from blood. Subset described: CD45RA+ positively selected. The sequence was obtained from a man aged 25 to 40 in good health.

The CDR3 spells CASSLVLIRSGQFF. CDR3 nucleotide sequence: TGTGCCAGCAGCTTGGTCCTTATCCGATCGGGGCAGTTCTTC. The chain links TRBV5-6 to TRBJ2-1; D is unclear. Trimming took 0 bases from V and 12 from J, leaving 16 bases between them. This CDR3 is 14 amino acids long. Germline-derived CDR1 and CDR2 are SGHDT and YYEEEE.